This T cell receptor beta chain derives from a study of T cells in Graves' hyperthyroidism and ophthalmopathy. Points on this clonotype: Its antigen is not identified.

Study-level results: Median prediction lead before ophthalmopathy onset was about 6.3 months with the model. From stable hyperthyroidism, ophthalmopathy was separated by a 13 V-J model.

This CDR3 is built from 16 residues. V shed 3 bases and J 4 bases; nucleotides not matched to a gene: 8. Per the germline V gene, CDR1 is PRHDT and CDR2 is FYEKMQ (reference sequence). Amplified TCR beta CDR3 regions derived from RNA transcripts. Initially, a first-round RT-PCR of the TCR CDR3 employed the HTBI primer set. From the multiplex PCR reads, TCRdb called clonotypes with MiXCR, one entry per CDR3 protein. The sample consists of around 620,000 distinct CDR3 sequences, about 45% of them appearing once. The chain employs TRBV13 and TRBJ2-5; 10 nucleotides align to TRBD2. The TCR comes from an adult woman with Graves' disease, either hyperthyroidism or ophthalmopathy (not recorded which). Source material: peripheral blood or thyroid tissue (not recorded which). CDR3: CASSFRDSGRVETQYF. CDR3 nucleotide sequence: TGTGCCAGCAGCTTTCGAGACAGCGGGAGGGTAGAGACCCAGTACTTC.